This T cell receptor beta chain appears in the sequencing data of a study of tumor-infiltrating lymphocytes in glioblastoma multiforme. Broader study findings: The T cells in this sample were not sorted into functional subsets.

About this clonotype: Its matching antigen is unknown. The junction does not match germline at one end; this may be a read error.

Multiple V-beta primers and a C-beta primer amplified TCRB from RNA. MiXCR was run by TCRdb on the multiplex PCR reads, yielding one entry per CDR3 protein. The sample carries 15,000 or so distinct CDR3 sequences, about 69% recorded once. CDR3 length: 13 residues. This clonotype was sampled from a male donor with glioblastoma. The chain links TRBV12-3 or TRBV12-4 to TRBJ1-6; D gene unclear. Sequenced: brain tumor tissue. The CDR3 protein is CASSLVGNSPLYF. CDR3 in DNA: TGTGCCAGCAGTTTAGTGGGGAATTCACCCCTCTACTTT.